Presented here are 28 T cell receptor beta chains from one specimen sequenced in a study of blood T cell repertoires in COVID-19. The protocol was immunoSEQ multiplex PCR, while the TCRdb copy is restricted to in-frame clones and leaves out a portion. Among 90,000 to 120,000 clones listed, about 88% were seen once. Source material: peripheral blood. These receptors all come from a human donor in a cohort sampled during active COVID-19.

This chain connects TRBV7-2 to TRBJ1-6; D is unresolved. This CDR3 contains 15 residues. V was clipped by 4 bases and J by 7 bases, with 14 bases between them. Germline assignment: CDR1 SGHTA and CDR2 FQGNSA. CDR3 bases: TGTGCCAGCAGCTCAGCCCCCGTGGCAAATTCACCCCTCCACTTT. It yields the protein CASSSAPVANSPLHF.

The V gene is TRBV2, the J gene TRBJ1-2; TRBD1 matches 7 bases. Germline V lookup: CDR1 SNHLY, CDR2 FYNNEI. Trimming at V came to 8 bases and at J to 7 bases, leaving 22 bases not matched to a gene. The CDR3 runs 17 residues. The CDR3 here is CASEESRDSSIDLGYTF. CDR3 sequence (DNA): TGTGCCAGCGAGGAGTCGAGGGACAGCTCAATAGATCTTGGCTACACCTTC.

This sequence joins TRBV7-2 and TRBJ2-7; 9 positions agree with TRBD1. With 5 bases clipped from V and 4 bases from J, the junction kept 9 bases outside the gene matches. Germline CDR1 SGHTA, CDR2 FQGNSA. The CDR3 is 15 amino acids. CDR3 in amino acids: CASSGQTGGRYEQYF. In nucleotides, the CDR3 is TGTGCCAGCAGCGGGCAGACAGGGGGACGGTACGAGCAGTACTTC. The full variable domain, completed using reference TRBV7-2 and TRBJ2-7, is GAGVSQSPSNKVTEKGKDVELRCDPISGHTALYWYRQSLGQGLEFLIYFQGNSAPDKSGLPSDRFSAERTGGSVSTLTIQRTQQEDSAVYLCASSGQTGGRYEQYFGPGTRLTVT.

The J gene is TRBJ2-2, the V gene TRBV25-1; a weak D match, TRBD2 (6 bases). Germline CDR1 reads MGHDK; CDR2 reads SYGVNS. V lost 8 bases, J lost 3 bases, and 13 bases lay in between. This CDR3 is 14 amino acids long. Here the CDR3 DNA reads TGTGCCAGCGGGGAGTGGGGGGACACCGGGGAGCTGTTTTTT. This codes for CASGEWGDTGELFF.

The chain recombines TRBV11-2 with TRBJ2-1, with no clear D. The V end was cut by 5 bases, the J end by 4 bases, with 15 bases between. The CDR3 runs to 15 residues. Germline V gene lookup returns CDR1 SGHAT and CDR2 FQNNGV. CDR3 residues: CASSKVGAEYNEQFF. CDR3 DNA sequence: TGTGCCAGCAGCAAAGTCGGCGCGGAATACAATGAGCAGTTCTTC.

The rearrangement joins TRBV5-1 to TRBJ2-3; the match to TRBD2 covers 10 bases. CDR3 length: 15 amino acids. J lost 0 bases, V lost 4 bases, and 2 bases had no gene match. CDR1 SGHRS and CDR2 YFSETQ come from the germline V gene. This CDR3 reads CASSQLAGSTDTQYF. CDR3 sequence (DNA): TGCGCCAGCAGCCAACTAGCGGGAAGCACAGATACGCAGTATTTT.

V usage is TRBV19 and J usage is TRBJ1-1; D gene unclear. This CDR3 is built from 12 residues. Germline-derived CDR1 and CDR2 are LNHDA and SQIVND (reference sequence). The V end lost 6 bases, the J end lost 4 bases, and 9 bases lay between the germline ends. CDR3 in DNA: TGTGCCAGTAGCCAAGGAGCCACTGAAGCTTTCTTT. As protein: CASSQGATEAFF.

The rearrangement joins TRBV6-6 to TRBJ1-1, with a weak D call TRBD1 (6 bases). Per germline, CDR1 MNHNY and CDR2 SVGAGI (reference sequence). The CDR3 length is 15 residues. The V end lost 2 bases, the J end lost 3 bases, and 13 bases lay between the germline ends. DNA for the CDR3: TGTGCCAGCAGTTACGCGGAACAGGGACACACTGAAGCTTTCTTT. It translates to CASSYAEQGHTEAFF.

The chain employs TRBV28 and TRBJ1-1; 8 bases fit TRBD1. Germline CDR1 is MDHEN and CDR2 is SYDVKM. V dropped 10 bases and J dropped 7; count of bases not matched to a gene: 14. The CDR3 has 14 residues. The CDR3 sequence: CATFDRDRNLEAFF. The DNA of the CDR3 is TGTGCCACCTTCGACCGGGACAGGAATCTTGAAGCTTTCTTT.

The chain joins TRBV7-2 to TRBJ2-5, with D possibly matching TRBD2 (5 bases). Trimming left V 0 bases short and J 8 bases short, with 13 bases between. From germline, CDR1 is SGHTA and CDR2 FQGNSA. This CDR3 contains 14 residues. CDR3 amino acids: CASSLAPGMTTQYF. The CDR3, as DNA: TGTGCCAGCAGCTTAGCCCCGGGGATGACCACCCAGTACTTC.

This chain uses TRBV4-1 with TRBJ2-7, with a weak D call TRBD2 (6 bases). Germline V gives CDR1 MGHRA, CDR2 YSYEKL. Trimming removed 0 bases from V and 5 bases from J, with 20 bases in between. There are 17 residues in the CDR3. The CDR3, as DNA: TGCGCCAGCAGCCAAGATCAACTAGCCGCCTGGGGCGACGAGCAGTACTTC. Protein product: CASSQDQLAAWGDEQYF.

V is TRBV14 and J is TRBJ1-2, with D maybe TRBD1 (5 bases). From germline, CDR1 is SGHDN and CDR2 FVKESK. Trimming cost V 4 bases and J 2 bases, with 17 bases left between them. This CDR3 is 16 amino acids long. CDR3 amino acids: CASSLLGGGGNYGYTF. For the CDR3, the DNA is TGTGCCAGCAGCCTCCTTGGCGGGGGAGGGAACTATGGCTACACCTTC.

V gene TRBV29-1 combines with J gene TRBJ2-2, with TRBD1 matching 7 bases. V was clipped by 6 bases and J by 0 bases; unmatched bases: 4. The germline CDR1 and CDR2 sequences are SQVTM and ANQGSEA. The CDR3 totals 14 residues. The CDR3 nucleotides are TGCAGCGTGGACAGGAGCGCGAACACCGGGGAGCTGTTTTTT. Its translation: CSVDRSANTGELFF.

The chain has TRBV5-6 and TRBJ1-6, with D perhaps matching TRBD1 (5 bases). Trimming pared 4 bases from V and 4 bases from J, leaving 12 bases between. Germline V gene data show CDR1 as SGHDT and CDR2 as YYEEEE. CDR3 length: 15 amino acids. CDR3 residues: CASSDGAGYNSPLHF. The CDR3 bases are TGTGCCAGCAGCGATGGGGCAGGGTATAATTCACCCCTCCACTTT. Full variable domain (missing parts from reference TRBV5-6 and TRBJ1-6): DAGVTQSPTHLIKTRGQQVTLRCSPKSGHDTVSWYQQALGQGPQFIFQYYEEEERQRGNFPDRFSGHQFPNYSSELNVNALLLGDSALYLCASSDGAGYNSPLHFGNGTRLTVT.

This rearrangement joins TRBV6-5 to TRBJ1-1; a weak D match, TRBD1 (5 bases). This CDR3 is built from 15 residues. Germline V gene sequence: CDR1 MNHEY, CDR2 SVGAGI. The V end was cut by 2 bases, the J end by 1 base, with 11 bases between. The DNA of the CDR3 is TGTGCCAGCAGTTACGTCTGGGGCCAGAACACTGAAGCTTTCTTT. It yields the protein CASSYVWGQNTEAFF.

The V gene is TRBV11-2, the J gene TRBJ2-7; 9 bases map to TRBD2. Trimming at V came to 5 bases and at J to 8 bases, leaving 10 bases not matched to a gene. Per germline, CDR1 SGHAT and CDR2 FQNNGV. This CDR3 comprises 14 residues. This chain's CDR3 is CASSITRLAEKQYF. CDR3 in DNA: TGTGCCAGCAGCATCACCAGACTAGCGGAGAAGCAGTACTTC.

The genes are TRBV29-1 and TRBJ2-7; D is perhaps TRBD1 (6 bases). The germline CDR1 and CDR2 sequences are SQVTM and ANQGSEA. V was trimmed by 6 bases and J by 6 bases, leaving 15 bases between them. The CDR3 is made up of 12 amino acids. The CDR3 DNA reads TGCAGCGTCGGTCACACAGGGACCGAGCAGTACTTC. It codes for CSVGHTGTEQYF.

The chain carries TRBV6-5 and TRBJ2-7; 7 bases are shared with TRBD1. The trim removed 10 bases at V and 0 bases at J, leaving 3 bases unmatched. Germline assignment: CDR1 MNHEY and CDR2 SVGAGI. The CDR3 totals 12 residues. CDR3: CATRQGSYEQYF. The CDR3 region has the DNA TGTGCCACCCGACAGGGCTCCTACGAGCAGTACTTC.

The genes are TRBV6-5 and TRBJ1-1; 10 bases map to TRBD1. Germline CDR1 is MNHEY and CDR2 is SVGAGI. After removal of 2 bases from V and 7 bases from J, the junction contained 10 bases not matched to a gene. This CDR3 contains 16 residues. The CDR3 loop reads CASSYTWTGGTGEAFF. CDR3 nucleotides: TGTGCCAGCAGTTACACTTGGACAGGGGGTACAGGTGAAGCTTTCTTT.

The CDR3 spells CASSLSPAKGADTQYF. CDR3 nucleotide sequence: TGTGCCAGCAGCTTGTCCCCCGCTAAAGGGGCAGATACGCAGTATTTT. V is TRBV5-8 and J is TRBJ2-3; a possible D gene is TRBD1 (5 bases). There are 16 residues in the CDR3. The ends were cut back, 1 base at V and 4 bases at J, with 16 bases in the middle. CDR1 and CDR2 from the germline V gene are SGHTS and YDEGEE.

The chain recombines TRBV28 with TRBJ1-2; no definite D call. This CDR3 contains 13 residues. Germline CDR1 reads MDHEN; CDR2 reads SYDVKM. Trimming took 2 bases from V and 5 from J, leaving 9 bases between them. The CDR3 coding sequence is TGTGCCAGCAGTTTAAACCCCGGGTATGGCTACACCTTC. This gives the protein CASSLNPGYGYTF.

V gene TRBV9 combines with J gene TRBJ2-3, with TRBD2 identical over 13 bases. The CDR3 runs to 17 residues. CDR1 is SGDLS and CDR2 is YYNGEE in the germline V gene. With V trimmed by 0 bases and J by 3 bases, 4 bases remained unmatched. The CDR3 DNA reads TGTGCCAGCAGCGTAGATGGACTAGCGGGAGTGACAGATACGCAGTATTTT. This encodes CASSVDGLAGVTDTQYF.

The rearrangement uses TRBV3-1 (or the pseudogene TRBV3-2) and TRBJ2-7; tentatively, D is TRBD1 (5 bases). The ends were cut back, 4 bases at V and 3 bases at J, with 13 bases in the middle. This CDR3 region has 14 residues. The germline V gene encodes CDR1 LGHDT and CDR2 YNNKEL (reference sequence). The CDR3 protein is CASSPGPAIYEQYF. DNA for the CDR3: TGTGCCAGCAGCCCAGGGCCAGCAATCTACGAGCAGTACTTC.

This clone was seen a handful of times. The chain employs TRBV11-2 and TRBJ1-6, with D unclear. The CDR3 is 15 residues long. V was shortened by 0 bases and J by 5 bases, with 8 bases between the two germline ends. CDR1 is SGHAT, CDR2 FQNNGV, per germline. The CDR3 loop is CASSLDRLNNSPLHF. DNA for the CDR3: TGTGCCAGCAGCTTAGACAGGCTCAATAATTCACCCCTCCACTTT.

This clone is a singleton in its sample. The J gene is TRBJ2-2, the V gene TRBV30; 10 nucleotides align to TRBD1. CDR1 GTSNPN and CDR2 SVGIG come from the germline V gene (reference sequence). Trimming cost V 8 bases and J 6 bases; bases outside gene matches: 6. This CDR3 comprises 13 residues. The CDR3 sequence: CARRDRGSGELFF. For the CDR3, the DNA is TGTGCCAGACGGGACAGGGGCTCCGGGGAGCTGTTTTTT.

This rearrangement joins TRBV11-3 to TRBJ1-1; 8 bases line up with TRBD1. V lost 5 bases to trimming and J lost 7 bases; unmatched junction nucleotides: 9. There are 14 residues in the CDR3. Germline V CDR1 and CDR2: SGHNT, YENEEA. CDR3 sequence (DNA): TGTGCCAGCAGCGCACCCGGGACAGGTTATGAAGCTTTCTTT. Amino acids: CASSAPGTGYEAFF.

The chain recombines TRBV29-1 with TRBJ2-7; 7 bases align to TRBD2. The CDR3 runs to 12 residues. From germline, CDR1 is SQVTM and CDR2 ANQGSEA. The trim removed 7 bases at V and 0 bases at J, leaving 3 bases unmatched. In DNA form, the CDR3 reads TGCAGCGGACGGGGGGACTCCTACGAGCAGTACTTC. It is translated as CSGRGDSYEQYF.

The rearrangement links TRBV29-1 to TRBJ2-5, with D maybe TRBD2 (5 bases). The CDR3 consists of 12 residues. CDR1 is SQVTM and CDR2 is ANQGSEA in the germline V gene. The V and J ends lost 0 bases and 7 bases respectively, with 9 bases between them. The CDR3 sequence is CSVEEGEGTQYF. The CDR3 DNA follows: TGCAGCGTTGAAGAAGGAGAGGGGACCCAGTACTTC.